Reported below is one T cell receptor (beta chain). The data were obtained in a study of shared clonotypes between healthy human individuals. Study summary: CD4 naive and memory got three plates each, CD8 naive two, CD8 memory one.

The naive CD8 subset, CD45RO-negative cells positively selected for CCR7, excluded terminally differentiated effector memory CD45RA+ cells. Donors included only healthy HIV-negative adults lacking recent acute infections or vaccinations. The V and J ends lost 4 bases and 4 bases, in that order; junction bases with no gene match: 15. The length of the CDR3 is 18 residues. Germline CDR1 LGHNA, CDR2 YSLEER. Assay execution took place at the deep level. Generated by immunoSEQ multiplex PCR, the TCRdb table keeps only in-frame clones and is missing some. The sample has about 1,900,000 clones, around 96% seen once.

The chain links TRBV4-3 to TRBJ2-5; TRBD2 matches at 10 bases. This TCR was sampled from a man between 18 and 29 years old in good health. Sequences were obtained from naive CD8+ T cells sorted from blood. The CDR3 region has the DNA TGCGCCAGCAGCCCTGGGACTAGCGTTGGGGTGTTGGGAGAGACCCAGTACTTC. This encodes CASSPGTSVGVLGETQYF.